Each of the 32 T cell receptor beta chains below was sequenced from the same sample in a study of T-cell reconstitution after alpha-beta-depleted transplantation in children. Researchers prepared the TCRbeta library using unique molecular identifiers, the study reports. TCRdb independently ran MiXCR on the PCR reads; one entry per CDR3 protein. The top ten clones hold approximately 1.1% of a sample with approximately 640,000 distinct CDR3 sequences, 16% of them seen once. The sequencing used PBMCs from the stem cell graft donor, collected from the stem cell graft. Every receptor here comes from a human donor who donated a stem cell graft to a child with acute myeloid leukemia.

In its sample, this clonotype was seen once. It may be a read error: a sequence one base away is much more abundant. The CDR3 DNA follows: TGTGCCAGCAGCCGGACTAGCGGGGGCTATGAGCAGTTCTTC. This gives the protein CASSRTSGGYEQFF. The V gene is TRBV27, the J gene TRBJ2-1; 13 positions match TRBD2. CDR1 and CDR2 (germline): MNHEY, SMNVEV (reference sequence). The CDR3 spans 14 residues. The J segment lost 8 bases and the V segment lost 6 bases, leaving 4 bases of the junction unmatched.

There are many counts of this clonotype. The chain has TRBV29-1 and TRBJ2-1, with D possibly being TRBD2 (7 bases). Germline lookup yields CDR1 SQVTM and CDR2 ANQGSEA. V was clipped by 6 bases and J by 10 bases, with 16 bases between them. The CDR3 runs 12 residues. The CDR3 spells CSVVRGAGEQFF. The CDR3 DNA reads TGCAGCGTCGTTCGGGGGGCGGGAGAGCAGTTCTTC.

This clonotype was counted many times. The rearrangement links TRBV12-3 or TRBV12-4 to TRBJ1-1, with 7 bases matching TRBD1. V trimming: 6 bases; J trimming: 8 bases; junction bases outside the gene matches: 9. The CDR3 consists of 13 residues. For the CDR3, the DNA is TGTGCCAGCAGCTCTGACAGGGCGGGGGAAGCTTTCTTT. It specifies CASSSDRAGEAFF.

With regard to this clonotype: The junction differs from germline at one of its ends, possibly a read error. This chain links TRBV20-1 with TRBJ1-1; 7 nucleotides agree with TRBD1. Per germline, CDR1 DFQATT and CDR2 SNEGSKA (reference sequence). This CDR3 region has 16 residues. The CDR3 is CCAPSVPGTANTEAFF. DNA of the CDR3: TGCTGTGCCCCCTCCGTTCCCGGGACAGCGAACACTGAAGCTTTCTTT.

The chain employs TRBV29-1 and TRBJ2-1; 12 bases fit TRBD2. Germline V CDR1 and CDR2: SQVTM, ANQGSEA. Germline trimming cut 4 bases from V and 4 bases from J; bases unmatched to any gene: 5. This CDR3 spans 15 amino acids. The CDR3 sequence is CSVGGLAGGYNEQFF. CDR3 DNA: TGCAGCGTTGGGGGGCTAGCGGGGGGGTACAATGAGCAGTTCTTC.

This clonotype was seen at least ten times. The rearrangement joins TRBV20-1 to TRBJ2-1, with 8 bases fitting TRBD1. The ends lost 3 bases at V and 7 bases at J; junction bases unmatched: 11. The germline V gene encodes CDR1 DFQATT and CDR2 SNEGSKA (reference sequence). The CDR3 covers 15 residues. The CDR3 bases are TGCAGTGCTAGTGGACAGGGCGGGACGGGGAATGAGCAGTTCTTC. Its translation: CSASGQGGTGNEQFF.

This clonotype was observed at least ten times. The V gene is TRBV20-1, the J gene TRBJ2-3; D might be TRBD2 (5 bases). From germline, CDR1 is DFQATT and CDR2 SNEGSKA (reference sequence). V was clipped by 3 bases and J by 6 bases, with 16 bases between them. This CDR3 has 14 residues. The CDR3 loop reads CSASRTGISDTQYF. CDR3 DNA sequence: TGCAGTGCTAGCAGGACGGGGATTTCCGATACGCAGTATTTT.

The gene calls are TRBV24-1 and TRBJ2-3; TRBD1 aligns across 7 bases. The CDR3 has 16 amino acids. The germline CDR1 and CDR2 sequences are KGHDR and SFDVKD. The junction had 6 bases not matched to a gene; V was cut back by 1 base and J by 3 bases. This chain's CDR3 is CATSDFRQGGTDTQYF. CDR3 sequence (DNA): TGTGCCACCAGTGATTTCAGACAGGGCGGAACAGATACGCAGTATTTT.

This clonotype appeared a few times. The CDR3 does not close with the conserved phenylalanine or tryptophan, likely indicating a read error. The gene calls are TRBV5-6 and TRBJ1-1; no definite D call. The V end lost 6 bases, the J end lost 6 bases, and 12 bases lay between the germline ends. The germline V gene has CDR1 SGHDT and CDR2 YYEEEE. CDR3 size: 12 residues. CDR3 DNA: TGTGCCAGCACCGAAGGGTCGGCTGAAGCTTTCCTT. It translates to CASTEGSAEAFL.

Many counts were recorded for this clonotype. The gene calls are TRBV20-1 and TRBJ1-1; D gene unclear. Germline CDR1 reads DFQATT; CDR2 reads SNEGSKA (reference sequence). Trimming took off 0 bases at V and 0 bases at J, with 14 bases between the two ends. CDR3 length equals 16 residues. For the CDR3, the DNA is TGCAGTGCTAGAGATCAGTGGCCCAGCATGAACACTGAAGCTTTCTTT. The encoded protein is CSARDQWPSMNTEAFF.

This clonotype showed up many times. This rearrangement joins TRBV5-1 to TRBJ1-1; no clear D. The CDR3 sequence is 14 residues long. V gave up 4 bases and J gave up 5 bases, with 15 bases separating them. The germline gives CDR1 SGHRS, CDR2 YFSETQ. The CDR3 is CASSHKQKGTEAFF. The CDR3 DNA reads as TGCGCCAGCAGCCATAAGCAGAAAGGGACTGAAGCTTTCTTT.

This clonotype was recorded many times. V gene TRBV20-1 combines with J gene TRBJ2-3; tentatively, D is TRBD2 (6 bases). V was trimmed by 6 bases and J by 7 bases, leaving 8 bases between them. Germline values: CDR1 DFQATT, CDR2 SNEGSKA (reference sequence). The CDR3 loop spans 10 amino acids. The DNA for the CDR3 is TGCAGTGCCCGGGAGAATACGCAGTATTTT. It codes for CSARENTQYF.

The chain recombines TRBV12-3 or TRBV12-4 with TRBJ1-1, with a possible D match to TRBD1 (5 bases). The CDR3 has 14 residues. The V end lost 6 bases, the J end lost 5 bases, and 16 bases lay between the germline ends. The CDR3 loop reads CASRASSWGTEAFF. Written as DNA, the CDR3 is TGTGCCAGCAGAGCATCCAGCTGGGGGACTGAAGCTTTCTTT.

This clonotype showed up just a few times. CDR3 region: CASSLEGVGDTQYF. In nucleotides, the CDR3 is TGTGCCAGCAGCTTAGAGGGGGTAGGAGATACGCAGTATTTT. The gene calls are TRBV7-6 and TRBJ2-3; tentative D call: TRBD1 (6 bases). V lost 1 base and J 5 bases, leaving 10 bases between the germline ends. The CDR3 is 14 amino acids. Per the germline V gene, CDR1 is SGHVS and CDR2 is FNYEAQ. Combining the CDR3 with reference TRBV7-6 and TRBJ2-3 gives the whole variable domain GAGVSQSPRYKVTKRGQDVALRCDPISGHVSLYWYRQALGQGPEFLTYFNYEAQQDKSGLPNDRFSAERPEGSISTLTIQRTEQRDSAMYRCASSLEGVGDTQYFGPGTRLTVL.

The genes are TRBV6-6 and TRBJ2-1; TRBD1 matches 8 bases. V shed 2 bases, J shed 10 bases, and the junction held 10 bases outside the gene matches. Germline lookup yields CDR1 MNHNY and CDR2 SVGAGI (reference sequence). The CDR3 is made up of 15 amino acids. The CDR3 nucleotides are TGTGCCAGCAGTTACCTCCGGACAGGGTCTGAAGAGCAGTTCTTC. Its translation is CASSYLRTGSEEQFF.

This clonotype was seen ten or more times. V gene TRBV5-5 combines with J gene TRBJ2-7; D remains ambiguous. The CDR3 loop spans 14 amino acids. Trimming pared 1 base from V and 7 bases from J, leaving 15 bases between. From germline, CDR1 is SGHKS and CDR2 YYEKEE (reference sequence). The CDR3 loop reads CASSLRVELGEQYV. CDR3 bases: TGTGCCAGCAGCTTGAGGGTGGAGTTGGGGGAGCAGTACGTC.

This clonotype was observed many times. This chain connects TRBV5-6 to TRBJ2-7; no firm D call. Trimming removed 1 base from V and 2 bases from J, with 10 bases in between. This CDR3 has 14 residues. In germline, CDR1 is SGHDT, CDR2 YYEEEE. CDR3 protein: CASSLLQDPYEQYF. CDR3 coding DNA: TGTGCCAGCAGCTTGCTTCAGGATCCCTACGAGCAGTACTTC. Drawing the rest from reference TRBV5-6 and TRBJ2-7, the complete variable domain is DAGVTQSPTHLIKTRGQQVTLRCSPKSGHDTVSWYQQALGQGPQFIFQYYEEEERQRGNFPDRFSGHQFPNYSSELNVNALLLGDSALYLCASSLLQDPYEQYFGPGTRLTVT.

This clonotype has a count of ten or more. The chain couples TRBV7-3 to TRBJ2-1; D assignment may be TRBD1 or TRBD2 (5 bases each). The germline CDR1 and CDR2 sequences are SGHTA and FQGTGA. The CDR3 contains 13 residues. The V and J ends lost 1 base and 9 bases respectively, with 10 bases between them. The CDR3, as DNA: TGTGCCAGCAGCTTAAGAGGGGATGCTGAGCAGTTCTTC. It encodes CASSLRGDAEQFF.

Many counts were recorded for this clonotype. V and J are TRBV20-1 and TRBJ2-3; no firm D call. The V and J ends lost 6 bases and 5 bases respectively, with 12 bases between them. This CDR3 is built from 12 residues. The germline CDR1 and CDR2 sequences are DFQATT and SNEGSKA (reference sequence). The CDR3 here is CSADSRLDTQYF. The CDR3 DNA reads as TGCAGTGCAGACTCTAGATTAGATACGCAGTATTTT.

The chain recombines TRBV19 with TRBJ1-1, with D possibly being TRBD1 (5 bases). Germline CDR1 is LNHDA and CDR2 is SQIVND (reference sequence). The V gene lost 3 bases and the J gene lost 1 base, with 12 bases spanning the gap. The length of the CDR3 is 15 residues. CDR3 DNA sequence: TGTGCCAGTAGTATTGCCTCGAGGGGGAACACTGAAGCTTTCTTT. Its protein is CASSIASRGNTEAFF.

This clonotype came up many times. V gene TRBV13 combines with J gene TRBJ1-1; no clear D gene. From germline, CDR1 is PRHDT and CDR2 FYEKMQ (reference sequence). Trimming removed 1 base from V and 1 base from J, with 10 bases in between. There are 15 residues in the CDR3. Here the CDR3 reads CASSLERPGNTEAFF. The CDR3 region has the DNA TGTGCCAGCAGCTTAGAGCGGCCGGGGAACACTGAAGCTTTCTTT.

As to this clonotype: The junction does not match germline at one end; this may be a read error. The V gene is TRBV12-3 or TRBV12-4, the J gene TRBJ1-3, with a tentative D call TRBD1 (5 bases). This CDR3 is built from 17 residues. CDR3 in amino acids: CVSSLPFRERGGNTIYF. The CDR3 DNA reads TGTGTCAGCAGTTTACCATTCAGGGAGCGAGGAGGAAACACCATATATTTT.

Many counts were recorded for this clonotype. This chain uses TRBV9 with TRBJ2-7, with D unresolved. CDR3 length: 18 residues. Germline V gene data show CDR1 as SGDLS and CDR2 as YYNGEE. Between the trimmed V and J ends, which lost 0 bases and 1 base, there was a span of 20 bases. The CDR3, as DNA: TGTGCCAGCAGCGTAGGCTCACCTCCAAGCCTCAATTCCTACGAGCAGTACTTC. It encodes CASSVGSPPSLNSYEQYF.

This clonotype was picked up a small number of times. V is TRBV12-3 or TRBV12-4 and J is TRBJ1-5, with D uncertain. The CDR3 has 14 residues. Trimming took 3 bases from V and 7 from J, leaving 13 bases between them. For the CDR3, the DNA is TGTGCCAGCAGTTTGGGATGGGTTGGGCAGCCCCAGCATTTT. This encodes CASSLGWVGQPQHF.

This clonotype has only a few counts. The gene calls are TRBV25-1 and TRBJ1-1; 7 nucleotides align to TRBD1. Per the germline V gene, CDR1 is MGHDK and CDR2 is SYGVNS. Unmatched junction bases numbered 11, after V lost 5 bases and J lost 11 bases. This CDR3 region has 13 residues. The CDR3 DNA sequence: TGTGCCAGCAGTCCAACCAGGGGGGGCTGGGCTTTCTTT. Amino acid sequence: CASSPTRGGWAFF.

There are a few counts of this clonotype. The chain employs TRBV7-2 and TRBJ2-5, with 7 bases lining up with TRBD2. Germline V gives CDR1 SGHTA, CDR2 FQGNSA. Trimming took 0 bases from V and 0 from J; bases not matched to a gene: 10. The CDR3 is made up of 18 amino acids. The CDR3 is CASSLAPLAVPYQETQYF. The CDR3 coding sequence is TGTGCCAGCAGCTTAGCGCCCCTAGCGGTACCGTACCAAGAGACCCAGTACTTC.

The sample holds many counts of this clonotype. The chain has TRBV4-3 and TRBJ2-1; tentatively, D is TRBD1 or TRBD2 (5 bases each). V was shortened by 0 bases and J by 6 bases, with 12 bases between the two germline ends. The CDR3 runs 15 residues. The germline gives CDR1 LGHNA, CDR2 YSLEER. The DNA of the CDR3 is TGCGCCAGCAGCCAAGATATGAAGGGGAGCAATGAGCAGTTCTTC. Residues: CASSQDMKGSNEQFF.

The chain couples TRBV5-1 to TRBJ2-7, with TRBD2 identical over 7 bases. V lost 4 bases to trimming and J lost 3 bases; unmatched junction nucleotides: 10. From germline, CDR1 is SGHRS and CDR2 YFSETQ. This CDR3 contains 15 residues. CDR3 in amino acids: CASSPQGGHYYEQYF. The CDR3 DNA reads TGCGCCAGCAGCCCCCAGGGAGGGCACTACTACGAGCAGTACTTC.

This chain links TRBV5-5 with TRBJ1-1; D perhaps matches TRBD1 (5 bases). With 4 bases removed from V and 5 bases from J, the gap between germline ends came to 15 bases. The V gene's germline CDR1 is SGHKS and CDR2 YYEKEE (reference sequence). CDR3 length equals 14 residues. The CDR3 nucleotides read TGTGCCAGCAGCACCACAGGTGGAGGAACTGAAGCTTTCTTT. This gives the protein CASSTTGGGTEAFF.

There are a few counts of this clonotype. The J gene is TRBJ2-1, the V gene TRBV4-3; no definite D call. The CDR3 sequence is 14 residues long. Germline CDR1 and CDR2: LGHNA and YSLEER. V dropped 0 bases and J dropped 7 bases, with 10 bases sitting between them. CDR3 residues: CASSQDSPANEQFF. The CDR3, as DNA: TGCGCCAGCAGCCAAGATTCCCCTGCAAATGAGCAGTTCTTC.

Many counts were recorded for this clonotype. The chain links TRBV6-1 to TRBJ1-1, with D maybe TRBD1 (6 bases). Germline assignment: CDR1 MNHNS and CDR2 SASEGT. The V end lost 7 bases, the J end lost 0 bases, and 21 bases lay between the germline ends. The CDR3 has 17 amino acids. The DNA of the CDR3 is TGTGCCAGCACCGAAATCGGACAGCCATGGATGAACACTGAAGCTTTCTTT. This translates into CASTEIGQPWMNTEAFF.

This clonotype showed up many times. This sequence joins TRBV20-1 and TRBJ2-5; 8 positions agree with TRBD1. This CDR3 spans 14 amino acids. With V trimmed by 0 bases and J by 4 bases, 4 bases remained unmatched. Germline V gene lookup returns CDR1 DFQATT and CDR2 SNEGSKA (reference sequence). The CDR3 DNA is TGCAGTGCTAGAGATCTGGACAGGGTAGAGACCCAGTACTTC. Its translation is CSARDLDRVETQYF.